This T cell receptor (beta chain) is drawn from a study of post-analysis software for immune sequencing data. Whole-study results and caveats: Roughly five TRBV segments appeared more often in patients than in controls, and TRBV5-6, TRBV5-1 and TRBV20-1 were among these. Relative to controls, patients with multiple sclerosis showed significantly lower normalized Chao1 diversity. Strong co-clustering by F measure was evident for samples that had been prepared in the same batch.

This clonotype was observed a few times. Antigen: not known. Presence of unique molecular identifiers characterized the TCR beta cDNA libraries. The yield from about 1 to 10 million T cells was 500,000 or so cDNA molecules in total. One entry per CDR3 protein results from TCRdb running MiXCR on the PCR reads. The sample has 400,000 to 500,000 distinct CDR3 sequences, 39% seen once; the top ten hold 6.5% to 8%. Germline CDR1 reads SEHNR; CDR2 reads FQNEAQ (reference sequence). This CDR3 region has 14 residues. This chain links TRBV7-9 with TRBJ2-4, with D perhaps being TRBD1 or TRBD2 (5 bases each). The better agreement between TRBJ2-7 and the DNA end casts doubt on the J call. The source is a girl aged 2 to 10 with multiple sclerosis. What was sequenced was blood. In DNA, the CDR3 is TGTGCCAGCAGCCGAGGGACCGCTCAGGTCGAGCAGTACTTC. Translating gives CASSRGTAQVEQYF.